This T cell receptor beta chain is drawn from a study of blood T cell repertoires in COVID-19. Germline assignment: CDR1 KGHSH and CDR2 LQKENI. With 5 bases removed from V and 0 bases from J, the gap between germline ends came to 17 bases. The CDR3 loop spans 17 amino acids. Profiling relied on immunoSEQ multiplex PCR, and the TCRdb table lists in-frame clones only, not all of them. The table shows approximately 120,000 clones, with around 81% occurring only once. The origin of this receptor is a human donor in a cohort sampled during active COVID-19. The sequenced material came from peripheral blood. The chain recombines TRBV18 with TRBJ1-5, with D unresolved. CDR3 DNA sequence: TGTGCCAGCTCATTAACATTGCGGTTGAATAGCAATCAGCCCCAGCATTTT. It translates to CASSLTLRLNSNQPQHF. Together with reference TRBV18 and TRBJ1-5, the CDR3 gives the full variable domain: NAGVMQNPRHLVRRRGQEARLRCSPMKGHSHVYWYRQLPEEGLKFMVYLQKENIIDESGMPKERFSAEFPKEGPSILRIQQVVRGDSAAYFCASSLTLRLNSNQPQHFGDGTRLSIL.